This TCR beta chain was profiled in a study of identical twins. Unique molecular identifiers were present on cDNA, and template switching added a universal primer site. TCRdb called the 5' RACE reads again in MiXCR, with one record for every CDR3 protein. Among roughly 750,000 distinct CDR3 sequences, 21% were seen once, and the ten largest hold roughly 4%. The CDR3 is 10 residues long. Germline-derived CDR1 and CDR2 are MNHEY and SVGEGT. The same sample was also studied in work on T cells expressing NK-cell markers. This second report adds: For a handful of donors, these clonotypes were likewise the leading ones in the CD3+CD56-NKG2C+ fraction.

Sequencing input: PBMCs. The chain combines TRBV6-2 or TRBV6-3 with TRBJ2-5; possible D gene TRBD2, 6 bases. This clonotype was sampled from a young woman in good health. CDR3: CVTGEETQYF. CDR3 coding DNA: TGTGTTACGGGAGAAGAGACCCAGTACTTC.